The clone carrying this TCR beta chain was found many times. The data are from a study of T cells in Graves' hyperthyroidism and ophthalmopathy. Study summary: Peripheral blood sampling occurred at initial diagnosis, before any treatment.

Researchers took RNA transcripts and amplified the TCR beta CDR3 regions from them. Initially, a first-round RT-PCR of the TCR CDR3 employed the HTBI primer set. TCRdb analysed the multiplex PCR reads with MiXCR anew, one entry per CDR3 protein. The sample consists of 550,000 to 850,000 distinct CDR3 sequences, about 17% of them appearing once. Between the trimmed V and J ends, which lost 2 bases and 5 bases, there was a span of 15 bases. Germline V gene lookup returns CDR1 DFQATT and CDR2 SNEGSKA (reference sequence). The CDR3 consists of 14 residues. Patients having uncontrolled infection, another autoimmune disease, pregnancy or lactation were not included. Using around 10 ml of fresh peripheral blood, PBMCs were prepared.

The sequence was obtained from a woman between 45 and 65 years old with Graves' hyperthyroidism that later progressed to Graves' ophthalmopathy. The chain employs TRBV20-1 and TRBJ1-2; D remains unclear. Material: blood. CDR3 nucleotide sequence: TGCAGTGCTAGATCCGGGGATCTTCGTTATGGCTACACCTTC. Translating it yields CSARSGDLRYGYTF.